This TCR beta chain was documented in a study of T cell repertoires in cytomegalovirus infection. Turning to the study itself: An indication of both CMV infection and matching HLA type came from public TCR beta signatures.

This clonotype was found many times. As yet, its antigen is unknown. From germline, CDR1 is SGHVS and CDR2 FNYEAQ. This CDR3 has 13 residues. V dropped 4 bases and J dropped 8 bases, with 12 bases sitting between them. TCRdb called the reads again in MiXCR, with one record for every CDR3 protein. The sample has almost 550,000 distinct CDR3 sequences, 16% seen once. Study-level findings and limits: HLA-C-restricted CMV clonotypes gave the most frequent clonotype in two of eight donors. CMV carriers with the relevant HLA were identified by cumulative public TCR beta family frequency.

The genes are TRBV7-6 and TRBJ2-1, with D maybe TRBD2 (6 bases). The TCR comes from a human donor in good health (CMV status not recorded). Some clones in this sample may be carry-over from other donors' samples. Sequencing was performed on CD8+ T cells from PBMCs. CDR3 DNA sequence: TGTGCCAGCAGCTCCATCCCGGGGGATGAGCAGTTCTTC. Encoded protein: CASSSIPGDEQFF.